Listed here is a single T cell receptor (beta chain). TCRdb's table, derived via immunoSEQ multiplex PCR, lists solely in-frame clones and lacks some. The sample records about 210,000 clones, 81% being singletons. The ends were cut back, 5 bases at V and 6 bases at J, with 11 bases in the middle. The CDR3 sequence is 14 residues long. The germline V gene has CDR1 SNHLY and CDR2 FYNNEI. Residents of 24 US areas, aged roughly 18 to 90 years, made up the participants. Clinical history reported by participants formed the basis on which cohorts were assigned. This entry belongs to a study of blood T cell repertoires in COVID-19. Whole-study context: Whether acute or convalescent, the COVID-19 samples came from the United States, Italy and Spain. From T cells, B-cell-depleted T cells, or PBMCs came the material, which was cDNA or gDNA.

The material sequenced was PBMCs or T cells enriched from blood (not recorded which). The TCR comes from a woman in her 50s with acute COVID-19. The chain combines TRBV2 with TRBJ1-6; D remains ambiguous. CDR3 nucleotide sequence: TGTGCCAGCAGTCGATACAGTGGTAATTCACCCCTCCACTTT. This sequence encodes CASSRYSGNSPLHF.